What follows are 12 T cell receptor beta chains derived from one specimen sequenced in a study of blood T cell repertoires in COVID-19. Using immunoSEQ multiplex PCR, the repertoire was profiled, and TCRdb retains in-frame clones only, with some absent. This sample has over 70,000 clones, with approximately 84% found just once. Sequencing input: peripheral blood. These receptors came from a man in his 60s with COVID-19, enrolled during active disease.

The J gene is TRBJ1-1, the V gene TRBV24-1; tentatively, D is TRBD1 (6 bases). Germline loops: CDR1 KGHDR, CDR2 SFDVKD. Trimming left V 7 bases short and J 7 bases short, with 24 bases between. The CDR3 has 16 amino acids. The CDR3 reads CATRRDTGGGADEAFF. In DNA, the CDR3 is TGTGCCACCAGAAGAGATACCGGAGGGGGGGCTGATGAAGCTTTCTTT.

This chain connects TRBV18 to TRBJ1-5, with TRBD1 matching over 8 bases. This CDR3 is 18 amino acids long. After removal of 2 bases from V and 3 bases from J, the junction contained 12 bases not matched to a gene. Germline values: CDR1 KGHSH, CDR2 LQKENI. The CDR3 DNA is TGTGCCAGCTCACCATTTGACCGCAGGGGGCAGGTCAATCAGCCCCAGCATTTT. The encoded protein is CASSPFDRRGQVNQPQHF.

This rearrangement joins TRBV30 to TRBJ2-1, with 10 bases aligning to TRBD1. J was trimmed by 5 bases and V by 1 base; bases with no gene match: 2. Germline CDR1 reads GTSNPN; CDR2 reads SVGIG (reference sequence). This CDR3 comprises 14 residues. The CDR3 spells CAWSADRGNNEQFF. CDR3 nucleotides: TGTGCCTGGAGTGCGGACAGGGGGAACAATGAGCAGTTCTTC.

V gene TRBV15 combines with J gene TRBJ2-7, with D perhaps TRBD2 (5 bases). The CDR3 totals 16 residues. Germline lookup yields CDR1 LNHNV and CDR2 YYDKDF (reference sequence). Between the trimmed V and J ends, which lost 0 bases and 2 bases, there was a span of 14 bases. CDR3 sequence reads: CATSREAVPSAYEQYF. DNA for the CDR3: TGTGCCACCAGCAGAGAAGCGGTTCCATCGGCCTACGAGCAGTACTTC.

J is TRBJ1-4 and V is TRBV11-2; the D is unclear. This CDR3 has 13 amino acids. Trimming stripped 5 bases from V and 8 bases from J, with 12 bases between. Per germline, CDR1 SGHAT and CDR2 FQNNGV. The CDR3 DNA sequence: TGTGCCAGCAGCCCCTTCGGGTTAGAAAAACTGTTTTTT. Encoded protein: CASSPFGLEKLFF.

V and J are TRBV5-1 and TRBJ2-5; D remains unclear. Germline CDR1 and CDR2: SGHRS and YFSETQ. The CDR3 spans 13 residues. Trimming pared 4 bases from V and 3 bases from J, leaving 10 bases between. The CDR3: CASSRRSKETQYF. The CDR3 region has the DNA TGCGCCAGCAGCCGGAGATCAAAAGAGACCCAGTACTTC.

The chain employs TRBV18 and TRBJ1-5; no reliable D call. The CDR3 has 14 amino acids. V dropped 4 bases and J dropped 0 bases, with 7 bases sitting between them. The V gene's germline CDR1 is KGHSH and CDR2 LQKENI. CDR3 region: CASSRSDSNQPQHF. The CDR3 DNA sequence: TGTGCCAGCTCACGATCAGATAGCAATCAGCCCCAGCATTTT.

In this sample, this clone turned up once. The chain uses TRBV10-3 and TRBJ2-1; TRBD1 aligns across 7 bases. Germline V CDR1 and CDR2: ENHRY, SYGVKD. J gave up 9 bases and V 0 bases, and 11 bases lay outside the gene matches. The CDR3 contains 16 residues. CDR3 amino acids: CAISESTGRGYGEQFF. The CDR3, as DNA: TGTGCCATCAGTGAGTCGACAGGGAGAGGTTACGGTGAGCAGTTCTTC.

V usage is TRBV2 and J usage is TRBJ2-1; 7 nucleotides agree with TRBD2. V lost 9 bases and J lost 5; bases outside the gene matches: 10. Germline V gene sequence: CDR1 SNHLY, CDR2 FYNNEI. There are 14 residues in the CDR3. CDR3: CASSLGGSHNEQFF. As DNA, the CDR3 is TGTGCCAGTTCGTTGGGGGGGTCGCACAATGAGCAGTTCTTC.

The V call is TRBV25-1, the J call TRBJ2-7, with 13 nucleotides matching TRBD2. Germline trimming cut 8 bases from V and 13 bases from J; bases unmatched to any gene: 8. Per germline, CDR1 MGHDK and CDR2 SYGVNS. The CDR3 is 12 residues long. The CDR3: CASASGTSGAYF. As DNA, the CDR3 is TGTGCCAGCGCCTCCGGGACTAGCGGGGCTTACTTC.

The genes are TRBV3-1 (or the pseudogene TRBV3-2) and TRBJ1-3; D is undetermined. The CDR3 extends over 12 amino acids. The V gene's germline CDR1 is LGHDT and CDR2 YNNKEL (reference sequence). The V end lost 6 bases, the J end lost 15 bases, and 18 bases lay between the germline ends. CDR3 nucleotide sequence: TGTGCCAGCAGTCCAAGTAACCGCGATCAATATTTT. This gives the protein CASSPSNRDQYF.

The rearrangement uses TRBV7-3 and TRBJ2-1; 10 bases fit TRBD2. The CDR3 is made up of 15 amino acids. The V and J ends lost 6 bases and 3 bases, in that order; junction bases with no gene match: 5. The germline V gene encodes CDR1 SGHTA and CDR2 FQGTGA. CDR3 in DNA: TGTGCCAGCAGTGGGGCTAGCGGGGGCTACAATGAGCAGTTCTTC. It is translated as CASSGASGGYNEQFF.